The TCR beta chain described here comes from a study of T-cell memory formation after mild COVID-19. Trimming cost V 6 bases and J 8 bases, with 13 bases left between them. This CDR3 is 11 amino acids long. Germline lookup yields CDR1 DFQATT and CDR2 SNEGSKA (reference sequence). Study-wide points: Clones that contracted from day 15 to 85 were balanced CD4/CD8, while later expanders leaned CD4+. Those CD4+ clones that contracted were mainly in CM and EM (CD8+ ones in EMRA).

Remarks on this clonotype: Its antigen remains unidentified.

5'RACE primed from the constant segment yielded TCR alpha and TCR beta cDNA libraries bearing sample barcodes and UMIs. TCRdb passed the 5' RACE reads through MiXCR, listing each CDR3 protein once. The data contain hundreds of thousands of distinct CDR3 sequences, roughly 22% of them singletons. The sequence derives from an adult woman who had mild COVID-19 (a few samples of this study predate the infection). Cell type and time point are not known. The genes are TRBV20-1 and TRBJ1-2, with D possibly being TRBD1 (6 bases). Sequenced: PBMCs or a T cell subset sorted from them (not recorded which). The CDR3 here is CSARGARGYTF. The CDR3, as DNA: TGCAGTGCCAGGGGCGCGAGGGGCTACACCTTC.